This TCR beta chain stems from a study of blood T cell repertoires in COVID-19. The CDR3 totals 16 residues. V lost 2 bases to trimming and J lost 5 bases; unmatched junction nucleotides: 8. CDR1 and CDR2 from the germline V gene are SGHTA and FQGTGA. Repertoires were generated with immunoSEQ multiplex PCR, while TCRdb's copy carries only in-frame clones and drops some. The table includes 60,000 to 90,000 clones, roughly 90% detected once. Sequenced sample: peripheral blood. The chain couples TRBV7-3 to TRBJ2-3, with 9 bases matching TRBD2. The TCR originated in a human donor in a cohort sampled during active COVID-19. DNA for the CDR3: TGTGCCAGCAGCTTAGGGGTAGCGGGAGCTGGAGATACGCAGTATTTT. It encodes CASSLGVAGAGDTQYF. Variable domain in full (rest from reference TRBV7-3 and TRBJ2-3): GAGVSQTPSNKVTEKGKYVELRCDPISGHTALYWYRQSLGQGPEFLIYFQGTGAADDSGLPNDRFFAVRPEGSVSTLKIQRTERGDSAVYLCASSLGVAGAGDTQYFGPGTRLTVL.